The 14 T cell receptor beta chains in this list originate from one sample, sequenced in a study of blood T cell repertoires in COVID-19. The table came from immunoSEQ multiplex PCR; TCRdb's copy has only in-frame clones and leaves some out. The sample holds under 200,000 clones, 87% seen once. Material for sequencing was peripheral blood. These receptor sequences come from a man aged 18 to 29 with active or convalescent COVID-19.

V usage is TRBV2 and J usage is TRBJ2-3, with no clear D. V was shortened by 8 bases and J by 2 bases, with 11 bases between the two germline ends. Per germline, CDR1 SNHLY and CDR2 FYNNEI. The CDR3 is 13 amino acids. The CDR3 bases are TGTGCCAGCGTAGACACTGACACAGATACGCAGTATTTT. Its translation: CASVDTDTDTQYF.

For this clone: This same CDR3 is encoded by further DNA sequences in the sample. This rearrangement joins TRBV29-1 to TRBJ1-1; TRBD1 matches at 7 bases. The CDR3 length is 13 residues. Trimming removed 4 bases from V and 0 bases from J; junction bases left unmatched: 2. Germline-derived CDR1 and CDR2 are SQVTM and ANQGSEA. The CDR3 loop is CSVATGLNTEAFF. The CDR3 nucleotides read TGCAGCGTTGCGACAGGGCTGAACACTGAAGCTTTCTTT.

The rearrangement uses TRBV6-5 and TRBJ1-2, with D unresolved. Trimming removed 10 bases from V and 0 bases from J, with 12 bases in between. Germline V gene sequence: CDR1 MNHEY, CDR2 SVGAGI. The CDR3 is 13 residues long. The CDR3 loop is CATRGGTNYGYTF. The CDR3, as DNA: TGTGCCACTCGGGGAGGGACTAACTATGGCTACACCTTC.

This clone was detected only once. The rearrangement uses TRBV4-2 and TRBJ1-1; D may be TRBD1 (5 bases). The germline V gene encodes CDR1 LGHNA and CDR2 YNFKEQ. The V end lost 4 bases, the J end lost 1 base, and 10 bases lay between the germline ends. This CDR3 has 14 residues. The CDR3 here is CASSRVGQNTEAFF. CDR3 bases: TGTGCCAGCAGCCGAGTAGGACAGAACACTGAAGCTTTCTTT.

This rearrangement joins TRBV24-1 to TRBJ1-4; D is unclear. Trimming left V 10 bases short and J 4 bases short, with 15 bases between. The CDR3 extends over 14 amino acids. Germline CDR1 is KGHDR and CDR2 is SFDVKD. CDR3 loop: CATPEAHLNEKLFF. CDR3 sequence (DNA): TGTGCCACACCGGAGGCTCATCTTAATGAAAAACTGTTTTTT.

The V and J genes are TRBV13 and TRBJ1-2; TRBD1 matches at 7 bases. CDR3 length: 15 residues. CDR1 is PRHDT, CDR2 FYEKMQ, per germline (reference sequence). With 0 bases clipped from V and 3 bases from J, the junction kept 4 bases outside the gene matches. The CDR3 loop is CASSLGGGQHYGYTF. The CDR3 coding sequence is TGTGCCAGCAGCTTAGGGGGGGGACAGCACTATGGCTACACCTTC. The full variable domain, in which reference TRBV13 and TRBJ1-2 provide the parts outside the CDR3, is AAGVIQSPRHLIKEKRETATLKCYPIPRHDTVYWYQQGPGQDPQFLISFYEKMQSDKGSIPDRFSAQQFSDYHSELNMSSLELGDSALYFCASSLGGGQHYGYTFGSGTRLTVV.

J is TRBJ2-2 and V is TRBV24-1; 9 bases are shared with TRBD1. In germline, CDR1 is KGHDR, CDR2 SFDVKD. This CDR3 contains 17 residues. Trimming at V came to 3 bases and at J to 1 base, leaving 5 bases not matched to a gene. The DNA of the CDR3 is TGTGCCACCAGTGATCCGGGACAGGGAAAGAACACCGGGGAGCTGTTTTTT. Translated, it gives CATSDPGQGKNTGELFF.

The chain carries TRBV4-1 and TRBJ1-1; weak D call: TRBD1 (6 bases). The germline V and J ends were trimmed by 6 bases and 0 bases, with 14 bases remaining between them. The germline gives CDR1 MGHRA, CDR2 YSYEKL. This CDR3 has 15 amino acids. The CDR3 coding sequence is TGCGCCAGCAGAGACACAGGGAACATGAACACTGAAGCTTTCTTT. This translates into CASRDTGNMNTEAFF.

The CDR3 protein is CASSPRTATYGYTF. DNA for the CDR3: TGTGCCAGCAGCCCCCGGACAGCCACCTATGGCTACACCTTC. The V call is TRBV6-4, the J call TRBJ1-2; TRBD1 is a possible D gene (6 bases). V was shortened by 6 bases and J by 4 bases, with 15 bases between the two germline ends. Germline V gene data show CDR1 as MRHNA and CDR2 as SNTAGT. The CDR3 length is 14 residues.

Comment on this clone: Other DNA variants within this sample encode the same CDR3. This chain links TRBV6-2 or TRBV6-3 with TRBJ2-2, with TRBD2 matching 8 bases. The CDR3 is made up of 17 amino acids. CDR1 and CDR2 from the germline V gene are MNHEY and SVGEGT. J gave up 5 bases and V 5 bases, and 13 bases lay outside the gene matches. CDR3 residues: CASSGLPGTSPTGELFF. CDR3 in DNA: TGTGCCAGCAGTGGGTTGCCCGGGACTAGTCCAACCGGGGAGCTGTTTTTT.

This clone was seen once. The chain recombines TRBV19 with TRBJ1-2, with 8 bases matching TRBD1. Germline CDR1 LNHDA, CDR2 SQIVND (reference sequence). The CDR3 consists of 15 residues. Trimming at V came to 7 bases and at J to 0 bases, leaving 7 bases not matched to a gene. This CDR3 is CASNTPGQANYGYTF. In DNA, the CDR3 is TGTGCCAGTAATACTCCGGGACAGGCTAACTATGGCTACACCTTC.

The CDR3 coding sequence is TGTGCCAGCAGCTTGCTTTCTTCGAACACTGAAGCTTTCTTT. This gives the protein CASSLLSSNTEAFF. This chain joins TRBV5-5 and TRBJ1-1; D unresolved. Germline loops: CDR1 SGHKS, CDR2 YYEKEE (reference sequence). This CDR3 comprises 14 residues. Between the trimmed V and J ends, which lost 1 base and 1 base, there was a span of 8 bases. The full variable domain, in which reference TRBV5-5 and TRBJ1-1 provide the parts outside the CDR3, is DAGVTQSPTHLIKTRGQQVTLRCSPISGHKSVSWYQQVLGQGPQFIFQYYEKEERGRGNFPDRFSARQFPNYSSELNVNALLLGDSALYLCASSLLSSNTEAFFGQGTRLTVV.

The rearrangement uses TRBV7-9 and TRBJ1-1, with TRBD1 as a possible D gene (5 bases). This CDR3 comprises 13 residues. Trimming cost V 3 bases and J 3 bases, with 8 bases left between them. The germline V gene has CDR1 SEHNR and CDR2 FQNEAQ (reference sequence). As DNA, the CDR3 is TGTGCCAGCAGCTTCCCGGGGGACACTGAAGCTTTCTTT. Its translation: CASSFPGDTEAFF.

The chain has TRBV3-1 (or the pseudogene TRBV3-2) and TRBJ1-2; unclear D gene. The germline V gene has CDR1 LGHDT and CDR2 YNNKEL (reference sequence). The V gene lost 0 bases and the J gene lost 3 bases, with 11 bases spanning the gap. The CDR3 totals 15 residues. In nucleotides, the CDR3 is TGTGCCAGCAGCCAAGATCTGTCGAACTACTATGGCTACACCTTC. This sequence encodes CASSQDLSNYYGYTF.